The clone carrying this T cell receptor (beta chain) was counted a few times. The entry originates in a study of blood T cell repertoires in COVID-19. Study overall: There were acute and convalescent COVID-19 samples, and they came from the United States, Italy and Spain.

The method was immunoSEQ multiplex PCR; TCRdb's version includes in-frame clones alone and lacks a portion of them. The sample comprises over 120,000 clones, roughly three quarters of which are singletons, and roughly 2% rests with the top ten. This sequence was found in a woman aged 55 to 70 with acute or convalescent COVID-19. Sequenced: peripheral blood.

CDR3 loop: CASSLSAGDFNYGYTF. In nucleotides, the CDR3 is TGTGCCAGCAGTTTAAGCGCCGGAGACTTTAACTATGGCTACACCTTC. The rearrangement joins TRBV27 to TRBJ1-2; the D is unclear. The CDR3 runs to 16 residues. In germline, CDR1 is MNHEY, CDR2 SMNVEV (reference sequence). With 2 bases removed from V and 1 base from J, the gap between germline ends came to 14 bases.